The clone carrying this TCR beta chain occurred a few times. Its target is unknown. CDR1 is MNHEY and CDR2 is SMNVEV in the germline V gene (reference sequence). V gave up 4 bases and J gave up 9 bases, with 13 bases separating them. This CDR3 is built from 13 residues. TCRdb recomputed calls from the PCR reads with MiXCR, one row per CDR3 protein. The sample has around 300,000 distinct CDR3 sequences; 24% are singletons. The source of the sample is a study of molecular identifiers for immune sequencing clone quantification. Study-wide context: RNA, taken in replicates from about 20,000 or 100,000 naive CD8 cells, was split five ways, with four sequenced.

Whole-study findings and limits: Clones above 20 RNA copies held over 97% of effector molecules, under 1% in naive cells.

Sequenced input: naive CD8+ T cells from blood, with Jurkat cell RNA spiked in. Subset given: FACS-sorted CD8+CD4-CCR7+CD45RA+ naive T cells. The chain couples TRBV27 to TRBJ2-1; the D gene is possibly TRBD1 (6 bases). This sequence originates from a human donor in good health. Some libraries in this study had Jurkat cell RNA spiked in. This CDR3 reads CASSWAQGLEQFF. The CDR3 nucleotides are TGTGCCAGCAGTTGGGCCCAGGGGCTTGAGCAGTTCTTC.